These 31 T cell receptor beta chains share one sample of origin, sequenced in a study of beta chain features in type 1 diabetes. These TCRs are of unknown antigen specificity. The study reverse transcribed the entire isolated RNA, so it sequenced expressed TCRB transcripts. Some clones are missing from TCRdb's copy, which holds only in-frame ones; the method was immunoSEQ multiplex PCR. The table lists some 44,000 clones, 66% of them singletons. Study-level results: Moderate but significant shortening of TCRB CDR3s was recorded in all four CD4+ subsets from Type 1 diabetes patients.

Specimen: Tregs from blood. These receptors were collected from a woman aged 18 to 35 with type 1 diabetes.

This rearrangement joins TRBV4-3 to TRBJ1-5; D is perhaps TRBD1 (5 bases). Trimming took off 0 bases at V and 9 bases at J, with 18 bases between the two ends. Germline V lookup: CDR1 LGHNA, CDR2 YSLEER. The CDR3 sequence is 16 residues long. CDR3 in DNA: TGCGCCAGCAGCCAAGATCATCGGGCAGGGCTCCGGCCCCAGCATTTT. Protein product: CASSQDHRAGLRPQHF.

V gene TRBV19 combines with J gene TRBJ2-7, with a possible D match to TRBD1 (6 bases). The CDR3 has 16 amino acids. Germline assignment: CDR1 LNHDA and CDR2 SQIVND (reference sequence). V lost 5 bases and J lost 0, with 17 bases in between. The CDR3 is CASSASHRDTSYEQYF. Written as DNA, the CDR3 is TGTGCCAGTAGTGCATCGCACCGGGACACCTCCTACGAGCAGTACTTC.

The rearrangement uses TRBV6-6 and TRBJ2-5; 10 bases match TRBD2. The V gene end was trimmed by 2 bases and the J gene end by 5 bases; junction bases not matched to a gene: 8. The germline V gene encodes CDR1 MNHNY and CDR2 SVGAGI (reference sequence). This CDR3 is built from 16 residues. CDR3 in DNA: TGTGCCAGCAGTTACCTCCTAGCGGGGGAAGGGGAGACCCAGTACTTC. Its translation: CASSYLLAGEGETQYF.

This chain connects TRBV15 to TRBJ1-1, with TRBD1 matching 11 bases. The junction had 4 bases not matched to a gene; V was cut back by 2 bases and J by 5 bases. The CDR3 covers 15 residues. Germline V gives CDR1 LNHNV, CDR2 YYDKDF (reference sequence). CDR3 sequence reads: CATSRLGQGGTEAFF. Written as DNA, the CDR3 is TGTGCCACCAGCAGACTGGGACAGGGGGGTACTGAAGCTTTCTTT.

This clone has a handful of counts. The genes are TRBV10-3 and TRBJ2-7, with 8 bases matching TRBD1. The CDR3 totals 15 residues. V gave up 5 bases and J gave up 1 base; unmatched junction bases: 7. The germline CDR1 and CDR2 sequences are ENHRY and SYGVKD. The CDR3 region is CAISQTGAQSYEQYF. The CDR3, as DNA: TGTGCCATCAGTCAGACAGGGGCCCAATCCTACGAGCAGTACTTC.

V usage is TRBV6-6 and J usage is TRBJ2-1; 7 bases line up with TRBD2. There are 15 residues in the CDR3. Trimming took 6 bases from V and 6 from J; bases not matched to a gene: 11. From germline, CDR1 is MNHNY and CDR2 SVGAGI (reference sequence). Here the CDR3 reads CASRRTSAAVNEQFF. The CDR3 DNA reads TGTGCCAGCAGACGAACTAGCGCGGCCGTCAATGAGCAGTTCTTC.

V is TRBV7-9 and J is TRBJ1-6; TRBD1 might be the D (5 bases). CDR1 is SEHNR and CDR2 is FQNEAQ in the germline V gene (reference sequence). Trimming cost V 0 bases and J 5 bases, with 8 bases left between them. The CDR3 has 15 amino acids. The CDR3 DNA reads TGTGCCAGCAGCTTAGCCAGGGCTGATAATTCACCCCTCCACTTT. Amino acids: CASSLARADNSPLHF.

The rearrangement uses TRBV2 and TRBJ2-2, with 10 nucleotides matching TRBD1. The CDR3 length is 14 residues. Germline loops: CDR1 SNHLY, CDR2 FYNNEI. Trimming at V came to 7 bases and at J to 5 bases, leaving 4 bases not matched to a gene. The CDR3 nucleotides are TGTGCCAGCACCCGGACAGGGGGAACCGGGGAGCTGTTTTTT. It translates to CASTRTGGTGELFF.

The chain employs TRBV6-6 and TRBJ1-2; D is undetermined. The germline V gene has CDR1 MNHNY and CDR2 SVGAGI (reference sequence). CDR3 size: 11 residues. V was shortened by 6 bases and J by 12 bases, with 14 bases between the two germline ends. The CDR3 region has the DNA TGTGCCAGCAGGTTCAGGTCCTTTGACACCTTC. Its protein product is CASRFRSFDTF.

The chain uses TRBV7-2 and TRBJ2-1; 12 bases agree with TRBD2. Trimming at V came to 5 bases and at J to 6 bases, leaving 2 bases not matched to a gene. Germline V gene sequence: CDR1 SGHTA, CDR2 FQGNSA. The CDR3 covers 14 residues. CDR3 in amino acids: CASSPSGGVNEQFF. CDR3 in DNA: TGTGCCAGCAGCCCTAGCGGGGGGGTCAATGAGCAGTTCTTC.

The J gene is TRBJ2-7, the V gene TRBV5-1; D is possibly TRBD1 (6 bases). This CDR3 is 13 amino acids long. Germline assignment: CDR1 SGHRS and CDR2 YFSETQ. The V and J ends lost 4 bases and 2 bases respectively, with 10 bases between them. The CDR3 loop is CASSVTGTYEQYF. The CDR3, as DNA: TGCGCCAGCAGCGTTACAGGGACCTACGAGCAGTACTTC.

The CDR3 protein is CASRITGFYYGYTF. In DNA form, the CDR3 reads TGTGCCAGCAGGATAACAGGGTTCTACTATGGCTACACCTTC. This chain connects TRBV27 to TRBJ1-2; tentative D call: TRBD1 (6 bases). Trimming left V 6 bases short and J 3 bases short, with 14 bases between. This CDR3 contains 14 residues. Per germline, CDR1 MNHEY and CDR2 SMNVEV (reference sequence).

The V gene is TRBV28, the J gene TRBJ2-1; weak D call: TRBD2 (6 bases). Trimming removed 7 bases at V and 1 base at J, with 17 bases between. The germline gives CDR1 MDHEN, CDR2 SYDVKM. The CDR3 has 16 amino acids. The CDR3 nucleotides are TGTGCCAGCACTTCGCAGCGGGCCTATTCCTACAATGAGCAGTTCTTC. It yields the protein CASTSQRAYSYNEQFF.

The CDR3 spells CAWSATGDGYTF. The CDR3 region has the DNA TGTGCCTGGAGCGCGACAGGGGATGGCTACACCTTC. The chain combines TRBV30 with TRBJ1-2, with 8 bases matching TRBD1. The CDR3 spans 12 residues. Germline V gene data show CDR1 as GTSNPN and CDR2 as SVGIG (reference sequence). V dropped 3 bases and J dropped 6; count of bases not matched to a gene: 3.

This chain joins TRBV29-1 and TRBJ2-5; D may be TRBD1 (7 bases). This CDR3 has 13 amino acids. V lost 4 bases and J lost 4, with 13 bases in between. Germline V gene sequence: CDR1 SQVTM, CDR2 ANQGSEA. Here the CDR3 DNA reads TGCAGCGTTGTGGGGCAGGGGGGAGAGACCCAGTACTTC. Translating gives CSVVGQGGETQYF.

The V call is TRBV6-6, the J call TRBJ1-1; D is perhaps TRBD1 (6 bases). The V end lost 6 bases, the J end lost 8 bases, and 13 bases lay between the germline ends. This CDR3 has 12 amino acids. The germline V gene has CDR1 MNHNY and CDR2 SVGAGI (reference sequence). The DNA for the CDR3 is TGTGCCAGCAGCCCAGGGGCAGTCGAAGCTTTCTTT. The encoded protein is CASSPGAVEAFF.

The V call is TRBV7-2, the J call TRBJ2-3; D might be TRBD2 (6 bases). Germline CDR1 is SGHTA and CDR2 is FQGNSA. This CDR3 contains 15 residues. V was trimmed by 5 bases and J by 3 bases, leaving 15 bases between them. This chain's CDR3 is CASSQEAGRTDTQYF. CDR3 coding DNA: TGTGCCAGCAGCCAAGAGGCAGGGAGGACAGATACGCAGTATTTT.

The chain combines TRBV7-8 with TRBJ1-1; D is possibly TRBD1 (6 bases). Germline V gives CDR1 SGHVS, CDR2 FQNEAQ. This CDR3 is 14 amino acids long. V lost 5 bases and J 12 bases, leaving 22 bases between the germline ends. The CDR3 loop is CASSPQEYRALSFF. CDR3 coding DNA: TGTGCCAGCAGCCCGCAGGAGTACAGGGCTCTTTCTTTCTTT. The full variable domain, in which reference TRBV7-8 and TRBJ1-1 provide the parts outside the CDR3, is GAGVSQSPRYKVAKRGQDVALRCDPISGHVSLFWYQQALGQGPEFLTYFQNEAQLDKSGLPSDRFFAERPEGSVSTLKIQRTQQEDSAVYLCASSPQEYRALSFFGQGTRLTVV.

In DNA form, the CDR3 reads TGTGCCAGCGGGAGGGAAAAACTGTTTTTT. This encodes CASGREKLFF. V and J are TRBV6-1 and TRBJ1-4; D is unresolved. CDR1 is MNHNS and CDR2 is SASEGT in the germline V gene. With 8 bases removed from V and 8 bases from J, the gap between germline ends came to 6 bases. This CDR3 contains 10 residues.

The rearrangement joins TRBV5-1 to TRBJ2-1, with 7 bases fitting TRBD1. V lost 7 bases and J lost 0; bases outside the gene matches: 4. The CDR3 loop spans 14 amino acids. CDR1 SGHRS and CDR2 YFSETQ come from the germline V gene. CDR3 sequence (DNA): TGCGCCAGCCGGGGACAGAGCTCCTACAATGAGCAGTTCTTC. Amino acids: CASRGQSSYNEQFF.

This chain connects TRBV5-4 to TRBJ2-2; D not certain. Germline CDR1 reads SGHNT; CDR2 reads YYREEE (reference sequence). V was clipped by 4 bases and J by 6 bases, with 13 bases between them. The CDR3 is 14 residues long. Written as DNA, the CDR3 is TGTGCCAGCAGCCCCCAACCTCTAGCCGGGGAGCTGTTTTTT. Translation gives CASSPQPLAGELFF.

The chain has TRBV7-2 and TRBJ2-7; 9 bases line up with TRBD1. V shed 5 bases, J shed 4 bases, and the junction held 6 bases outside the gene matches. Germline CDR1 SGHTA, CDR2 FQGNSA. The CDR3 runs to 14 residues. The CDR3 sequence: CASSPLTGGYEQYF. The CDR3 nucleotides read TGTGCCAGCAGCCCTTTGACAGGGGGTTACGAGCAGTACTTC.

This clone occurred a few times. This chain links TRBV9 with TRBJ2-3, with 13 positions matching TRBD2. The germline gives CDR1 SGDLS, CDR2 YYNGEE. The J segment lost 4 bases and the V segment lost 4 bases, leaving 6 bases of the junction unmatched. This CDR3 has 16 amino acids. The CDR3 spells CASSRRLAGGADTQYF. DNA of the CDR3: TGTGCCAGCAGCCGCAGACTAGCGGGAGGCGCAGATACGCAGTATTTT.

Here the CDR3 reads CASSLRTSGSYNEQFF. CDR3 nucleotide sequence: TGTGCCAGCAGCTTAAGGACTAGCGGTTCCTACAATGAGCAGTTCTTC. The V and J genes are TRBV7-2 and TRBJ2-1, with 10 nucleotides matching TRBD2. Germline loops: CDR1 SGHTA, CDR2 FQGNSA. V shed 2 bases, J shed 1 base, and the junction held 2 bases outside the gene matches. The CDR3 is 16 amino acids.

The J gene is TRBJ2-5, the V gene TRBV11-2; the D is unclear. The CDR3 extends over 13 amino acids. Germline V gene sequence: CDR1 SGHAT, CDR2 FQNNGV. Trimming took 2 bases from V and 0 from J, leaving 4 bases between them. The CDR3 region is CASSLQYQETQYF. The DNA for the CDR3 is TGTGCCAGCAGCTTACAGTACCAAGAGACCCAGTACTTC.

This chain connects TRBV5-4 to TRBJ2-1; 10 bases match TRBD2. The CDR3 sequence is 14 residues long. Germline CDR1 is SGHNT and CDR2 is YYREEE (reference sequence). With V trimmed by 2 bases and J by 5 bases, 1 base remained unmatched. DNA for the CDR3: TGTGCCAGCAGCTTAGCGGGGGGGCACAATGAGCAGTTCTTC. This sequence encodes CASSLAGGHNEQFF.

A few counts support this clone. The rearrangement joins TRBV7-2 to TRBJ1-2; 7 nucleotides align to TRBD1. The CDR3 has 16 amino acids. Germline V CDR1 and CDR2: SGHTA, FQGNSA. Unmatched junction bases numbered 13, after V lost 1 base and J lost 8 bases. In DNA, the CDR3 is TGTGCCAGCAGCTTAGTTTCGGCAGGGGGATCGGGAGGCTACACCTTC. Translating it yields CASSLVSAGGSGGYTF.

The rearrangement links TRBV29-1 to TRBJ2-5, with 10 nucleotides matching TRBD2. The CDR3 extends over 15 amino acids. The V segment lost 6 bases and the J segment 5 bases; nucleotides outside the gene matches: 12. Germline V CDR1 and CDR2: SQVTM, ANQGSEA. In nucleotides, the CDR3 is TGCAGCGTCGAGAAAGCGGGGGGGCCGGGGGAGACCCAGTACTTC. Protein sequence: CSVEKAGGPGETQYF.

V is TRBV7-2 and J is TRBJ2-7, with 12 bases lining up with TRBD2. V lost 4 bases to trimming and J lost 2 bases; unmatched junction nucleotides: 3. The CDR3 length is 15 residues. Germline V gene sequence: CDR1 SGHTA, CDR2 FQGNSA. The CDR3 DNA reads TGTGCCAGCAGCTCTAGCGGGGGGGGTGCCTACGAGCAGTACTTC. Translated, it gives CASSSSGGGAYEQYF.

The chain recombines TRBV7-3 with TRBJ1-1; 7 bases map to TRBD1. This CDR3 spans 17 amino acids. Trimming at V came to 5 bases and at J to 1 base, leaving 13 bases not matched to a gene. In germline, CDR1 is SGHTA, CDR2 FQGTGA. CDR3 amino acids: CASSEWTGVYKNTEAFF. CDR3 nucleotides: TGTGCCAGCAGCGAATGGACAGGAGTATATAAGAACACTGAAGCTTTCTTT.

The J gene is TRBJ2-4, the V gene TRBV29-1, with 10 nucleotides matching TRBD2. Germline V gene sequence: CDR1 SQVTM, CDR2 ANQGSEA. Unmatched junction bases numbered 5, after V lost 5 bases and J lost 7 bases. This CDR3 contains 13 residues. The CDR3, as DNA: TGCAGCGTTAGAGCGGGAGGGGTGAACATTCAGTACTTC. It codes for CSVRAGGVNIQYF.